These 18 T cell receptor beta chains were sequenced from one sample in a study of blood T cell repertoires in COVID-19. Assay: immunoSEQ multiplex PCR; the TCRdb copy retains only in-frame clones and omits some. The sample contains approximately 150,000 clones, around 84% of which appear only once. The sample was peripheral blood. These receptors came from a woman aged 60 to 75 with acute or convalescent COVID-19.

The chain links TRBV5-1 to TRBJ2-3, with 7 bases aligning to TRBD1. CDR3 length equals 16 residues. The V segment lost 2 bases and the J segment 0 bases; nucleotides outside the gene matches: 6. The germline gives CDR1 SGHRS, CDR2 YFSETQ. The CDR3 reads CASSLGDRPSTDTQYF. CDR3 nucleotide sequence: TGCGCCAGCAGCTTAGGGGACAGACCTAGCACAGATACGCAGTATTTT.

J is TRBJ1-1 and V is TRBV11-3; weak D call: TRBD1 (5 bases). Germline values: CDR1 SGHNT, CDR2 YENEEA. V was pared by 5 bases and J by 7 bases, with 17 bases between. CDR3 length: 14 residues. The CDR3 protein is CASSPGLISREAFF. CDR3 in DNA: TGTGCCAGCAGCCCGGGACTGATTAGTCGTGAAGCTTTCTTT.

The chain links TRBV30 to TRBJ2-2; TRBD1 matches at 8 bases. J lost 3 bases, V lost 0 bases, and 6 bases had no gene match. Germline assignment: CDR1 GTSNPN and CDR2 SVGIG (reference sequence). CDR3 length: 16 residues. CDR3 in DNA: TGTGCCTGGAGTGTATTCAGGGGGCGGGACACCGGGGAGCTGTTTTTT. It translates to CAWSVFRGRDTGELFF.

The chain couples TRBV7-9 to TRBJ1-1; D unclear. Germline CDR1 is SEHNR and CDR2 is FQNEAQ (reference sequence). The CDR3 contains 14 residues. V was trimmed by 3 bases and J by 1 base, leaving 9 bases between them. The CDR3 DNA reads TGTGCCAGCAGCTTGGGAGGCGAGAACACTGAAGCTTTCTTT. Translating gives CASSLGGENTEAFF.

The CDR3 region has the DNA TGTGCCAGCGTGAAGCGGACGAACACCGGGGAGCTGTTTTTT. Encoded protein: CASVKRTNTGELFF. The V gene is TRBV6-5, the J gene TRBJ2-2; the D gene is possibly TRBD2 (5 bases). V dropped 8 bases and J dropped 0 bases, with 10 bases sitting between them. The CDR3 totals 14 residues. Germline CDR1 and CDR2: MNHEY and SVGAGI.

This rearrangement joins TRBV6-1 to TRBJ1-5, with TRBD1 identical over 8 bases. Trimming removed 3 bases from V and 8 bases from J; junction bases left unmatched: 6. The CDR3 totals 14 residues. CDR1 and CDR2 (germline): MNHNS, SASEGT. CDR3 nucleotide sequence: TGTGCCAGCAGTGAGGGACAGGCCTTTGAGCCCCAGCATTTT. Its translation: CASSEGQAFEPQHF.

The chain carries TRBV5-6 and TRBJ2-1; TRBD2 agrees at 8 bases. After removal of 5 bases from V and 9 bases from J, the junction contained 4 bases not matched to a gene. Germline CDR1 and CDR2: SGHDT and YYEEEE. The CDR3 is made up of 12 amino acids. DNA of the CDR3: TGTGCCAGCAGTTTTAGCGGGGCTGAGCAGTTCTTC. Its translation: CASSFSGAEQFF.

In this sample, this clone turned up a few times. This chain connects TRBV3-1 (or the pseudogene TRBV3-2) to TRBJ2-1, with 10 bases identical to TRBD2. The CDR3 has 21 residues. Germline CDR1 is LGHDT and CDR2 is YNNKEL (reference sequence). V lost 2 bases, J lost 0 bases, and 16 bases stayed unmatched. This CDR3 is CASSQSVISSGGPSSYNEQFF. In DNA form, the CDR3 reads TGTGCCAGCAGCCAATCAGTCATCTCTAGCGGGGGTCCTAGCTCCTACAATGAGCAGTTCTTC.

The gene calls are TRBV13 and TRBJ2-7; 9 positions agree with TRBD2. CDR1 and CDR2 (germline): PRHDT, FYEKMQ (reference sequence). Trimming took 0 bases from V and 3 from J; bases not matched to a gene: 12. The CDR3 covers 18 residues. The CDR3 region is CASSLGRGGGGALYEQYF. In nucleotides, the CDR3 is TGTGCCAGCAGCTTAGGGCGAGGTGGCGGGGGGGCCCTCTACGAGCAGTACTTC.

The DNA for the CDR3 is TGTGCCAGCAGCCCCGACTGGATGAACACTGAAGCTTTCTTT. This encodes CASSPDWMNTEAFF. The chain has TRBV11-1 and TRBJ1-1; D remains ambiguous. The V gene's germline CDR1 is SGHAT and CDR2 FQDESV (reference sequence). V gave up 5 bases and J gave up 0 bases, with 10 bases separating them. This CDR3 is 14 amino acids long.

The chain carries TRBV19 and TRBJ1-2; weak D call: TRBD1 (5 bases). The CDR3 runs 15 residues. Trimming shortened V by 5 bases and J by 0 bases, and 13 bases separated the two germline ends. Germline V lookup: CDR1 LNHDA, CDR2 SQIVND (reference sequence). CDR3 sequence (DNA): TGTGCCAGTAGTTTTGACAGCTTCTCTAACTATGGCTACACCTTC. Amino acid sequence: CASSFDSFSNYGYTF.

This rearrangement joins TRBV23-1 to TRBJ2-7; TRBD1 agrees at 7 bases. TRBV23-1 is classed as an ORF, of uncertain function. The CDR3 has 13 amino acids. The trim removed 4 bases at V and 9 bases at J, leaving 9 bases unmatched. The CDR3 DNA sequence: TGCGCCAGCAGTCGGGACAGTGTAATCGGGCAGTACTTC. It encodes CASSRDSVIGQYF.

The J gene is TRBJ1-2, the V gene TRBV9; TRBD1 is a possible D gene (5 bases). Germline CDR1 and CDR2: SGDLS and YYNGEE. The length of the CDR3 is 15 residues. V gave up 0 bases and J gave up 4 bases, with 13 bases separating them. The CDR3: CASSVDKGMIYGYTF. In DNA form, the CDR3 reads TGTGCCAGCAGCGTAGATAAGGGGATGATCTATGGCTACACCTTC.

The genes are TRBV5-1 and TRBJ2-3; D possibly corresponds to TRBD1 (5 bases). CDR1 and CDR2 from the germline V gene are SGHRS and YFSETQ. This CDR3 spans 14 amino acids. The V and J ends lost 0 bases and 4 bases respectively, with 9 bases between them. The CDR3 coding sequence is TGCGCCAGCAGCTTGGGGGGCCGCGCAGATACGCAGTATTTT. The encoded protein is CASSLGGRADTQYF.

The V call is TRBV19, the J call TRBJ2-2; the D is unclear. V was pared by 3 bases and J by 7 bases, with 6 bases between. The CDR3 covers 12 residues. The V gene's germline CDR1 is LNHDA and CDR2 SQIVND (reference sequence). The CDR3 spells CASSIPRGELFF. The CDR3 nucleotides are TGTGCCAGTAGTATCCCCCGCGGGGAGCTGTTTTTT.

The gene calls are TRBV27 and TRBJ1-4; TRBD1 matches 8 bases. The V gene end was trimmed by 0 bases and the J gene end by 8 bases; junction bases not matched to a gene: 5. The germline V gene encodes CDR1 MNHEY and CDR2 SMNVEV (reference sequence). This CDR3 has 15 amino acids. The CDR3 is CASSLSGRGQEKLFF. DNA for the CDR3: TGTGCCAGCAGTTTATCTGGCAGGGGGCAAGAAAAACTGTTTTTT.

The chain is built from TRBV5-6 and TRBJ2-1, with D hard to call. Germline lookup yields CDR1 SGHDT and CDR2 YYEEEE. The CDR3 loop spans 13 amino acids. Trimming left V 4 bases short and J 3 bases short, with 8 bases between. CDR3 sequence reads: CASSGPNYNEQFF. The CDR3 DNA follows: TGTGCCAGCAGCGGGCCGAACTACAATGAGCAGTTCTTC.

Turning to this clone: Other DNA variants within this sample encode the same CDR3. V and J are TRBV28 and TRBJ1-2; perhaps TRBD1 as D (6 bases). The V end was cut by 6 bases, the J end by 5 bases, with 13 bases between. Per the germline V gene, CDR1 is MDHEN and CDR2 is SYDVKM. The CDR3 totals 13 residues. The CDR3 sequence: CASSRGQNYGYTF. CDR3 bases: TGTGCCAGCAGCCGCGGACAGAATTATGGCTACACCTTC.